This T cell receptor beta chain was retrieved from a study of T cells in localized non-small cell lung cancer. Some clones are missing from TCRdb's copy, which holds only in-frame ones; the method was immunoSEQ multiplex PCR. Here the sample spans some 15,000 clones, around 79% being singletons. Concerning this clone: Its antigen is unidentified.

Study outcomes and limitations: It remains possible that heterogeneity exists, since only one tumor region was sequenced.

Sample: peripheral blood, taken before any cancer treatment. The TCR originated in a male donor aged 60 or over with stage I lung adenocarcinoma.

CDR3 nucleotide sequence: TGTGCCAGTAGTTGGACGGGGACAGGTTACAATGAGCAGTTCTTC. It is translated as CASSWTGTGYNEQFF. The chain uses TRBV19 and TRBJ2-1; 8 nucleotides line up with TRBD1. Germline V gives CDR1 LNHDA, CDR2 SQIVND (reference sequence). The CDR3 spans 15 residues. The junction had 7 bases not matched to a gene; V was cut back by 5 bases and J by 4 bases.